These 25 T cell receptor beta chains were sequenced from one sample in a study of blood T cell repertoires in COVID-19. Clones were read by immunoSEQ multiplex PCR, and TCRdb kept only the in-frame ones, dropping some. The sample has 230,000 or so clones; roughly 79% are singletons. The sequenced sample was peripheral blood. The receptors shown here come from a woman of 80 years or more with COVID-19, enrolled during active disease.

This sequence joins TRBV20-1 and TRBJ1-1; weak D call: TRBD1 (5 bases). Trimming removed 5 bases at V and 8 bases at J, with 12 bases between. In germline, CDR1 is DFQATT, CDR2 SNEGSKA (reference sequence). The CDR3 spans 11 residues. CDR3 sequence: CSALRGLEAFF. CDR3 bases: TGCAGTGCTCTTAGGGGCTTGGAAGCTTTCTTT.

This clone was detected only a few times. The chain links TRBV5-1 to TRBJ2-7, with a tentative D call TRBD2 (6 bases). V dropped 4 bases and J dropped 5 bases, with 22 bases sitting between them. The CDR3 is 16 amino acids. Germline V lookup: CDR1 SGHRS, CDR2 YFSETQ. The CDR3 reads CASSRTGIGGTHEQYF. The CDR3 DNA is TGCGCCAGCAGCCGGACGGGGATCGGGGGTACCCACGAGCAGTACTTC.

This clone was detected a few times. CDR3 coding DNA: TGTGCCAGCAGCTTAGATGACAGCCTAGATACGCAGTATTTT. Encoded protein: CASSLDDSLDTQYF. The rearrangement uses TRBV7-2 and TRBJ2-3, with D tentatively TRBD1 (5 bases). The CDR3 is made up of 14 amino acids. Germline V gene sequence: CDR1 SGHTA, CDR2 FQGNSA. Trimming shortened V by 1 base and J by 5 bases, and 10 bases separated the two germline ends.

Only one count was recorded for this clone. The rearrangement uses TRBV5-1 and TRBJ1-2, with no clear D. Germline assignment: CDR1 SGHRS and CDR2 YFSETQ. There are 14 residues in the CDR3. V was trimmed by 4 bases and J by 3 bases, leaving 13 bases between them. CDR3 in amino acids: CASSPDGRDYGYTF. The CDR3 nucleotides are TGCGCCAGCAGCCCGGACGGGCGGGACTATGGCTACACCTTC.

The chain employs TRBV28 and TRBJ2-7, with TRBD1 matching over 11 bases. This CDR3 comprises 16 residues. Germline assignment: CDR1 MDHEN and CDR2 SYDVKM. V lost 3 bases to trimming and J lost 1 base; unmatched junction nucleotides: 5. This chain's CDR3 is CASSLGQGGTSYEQYF. The CDR3 DNA reads as TGTGCCAGCAGTTTGGGACAGGGGGGAACTTCCTACGAGCAGTACTTC.

In nucleotides, the CDR3 is TGTGCCAGCAGCCCGACAGGGTCTTGGGAAAAACTGTTTTTT. It yields the protein CASSPTGSWEKLFF. The chain couples TRBV7-9 to TRBJ1-4; 7 bases are shared with TRBD1. Germline V gene lookup returns CDR1 SEHNR and CDR2 FQNEAQ (reference sequence). The CDR3 is 14 amino acids. Germline trimming cut 5 bases from V and 8 bases from J; bases unmatched to any gene: 8.

The chain carries TRBV5-8 and TRBJ1-5; 7 positions match TRBD1. Per the germline V gene, CDR1 is SGHTS and CDR2 is YDEGEE. The V and J ends lost 1 base and 5 bases, in that order; junction bases with no gene match: 9. This CDR3 is 16 amino acids long. The CDR3 sequence is CASSLIKRGRDQPQHF. The CDR3 nucleotides are TGTGCCAGCAGCTTGATCAAGAGGGGGCGGGATCAGCCCCAGCATTTT.

The rearrangement uses TRBV10-3 and TRBJ1-2; TRBD1 might be the D (6 bases). Germline V gene lookup returns CDR1 ENHRY and CDR2 SYGVKD. The CDR3 covers 13 residues. V was pared by 4 bases and J by 7 bases, with 13 bases between. The CDR3 loop is CAISGEGRGGYTF. CDR3 in DNA: TGTGCCATCAGTGGCGAGGGCAGGGGTGGCTACACCTTC.

J is TRBJ1-6 and V is TRBV9; D uncertain. V gave up 3 bases and J gave up 8 bases, with 15 bases separating them. The CDR3 spans 15 residues. Germline lookup yields CDR1 SGDLS and CDR2 YYNGEE. CDR3 DNA sequence: TGTGCCAGCAGCGGCGGGTTGGGAGACCATTCACCCCTCCACTTT. It codes for CASSGGLGDHSPLHF.

J is TRBJ2-2 and V is TRBV4-3, with no clear D. Trimming removed 6 bases from V and 6 bases from J, with 8 bases in between. This CDR3 is built from 12 residues. Germline loops: CDR1 LGHNA, CDR2 YSLEER. The CDR3 bases are TGCGCCAGCAGTCGAGGCCCCGGGGAGCTGTTTTTT. It yields the protein CASSRGPGELFF.

V usage is TRBV28 and J usage is TRBJ2-5; 13 bases are shared with TRBD2. V trimming: 7 bases; J trimming: 5 bases; junction bases outside the gene matches: 7. Germline V gene lookup returns CDR1 MDHEN and CDR2 SYDVKM. CDR3 length: 15 residues. The CDR3 is CASTELAGGPETQYF. CDR3 DNA sequence: TGTGCCAGCACCGAACTAGCGGGAGGGCCTGAGACCCAGTACTTC.

V gene TRBV4-1 combines with J gene TRBJ1-5, with 8 bases matching TRBD1. There are 15 residues in the CDR3. With V trimmed by 5 bases and J by 6 bases, 9 bases remained unmatched. Germline CDR1 is MGHRA and CDR2 is YSYEKL. CDR3 protein: CASSSLDRAGQPQHF. CDR3 DNA: TGCGCCAGCAGCTCCCTGGACAGGGCCGGTCAGCCCCAGCATTTT.

The chain is built from TRBV4-1 and TRBJ2-7; the match to TRBD1 covers 8 bases. The CDR3 extends over 14 amino acids. V was pared by 5 bases and J by 3 bases, with 6 bases of the junction left unmatched. The germline V gene encodes CDR1 MGHRA and CDR2 YSYEKL. The CDR3, as DNA: TGCGCCAGCAGCGACAGGGGCTTAGGCTACGAGCAGTACTTC. Its protein product is CASSDRGLGYEQYF.

The chain links TRBV6-4 to TRBJ2-3, with TRBD2 identical over 9 bases. The germline CDR1 and CDR2 sequences are MRHNA and SNTAGT. The V segment lost 4 bases and the J segment 8 bases; nucleotides outside the gene matches: 10. The CDR3 totals 15 residues. In nucleotides, the CDR3 is TGTGCCAGCAGTGGAGATAGCGGGAGCACGGGTACGCAGTATTTT. This codes for CASSGDSGSTGTQYF.

This clone came up once. J is TRBJ1-2 and V is TRBV10-3; TRBD1 might be the D (5 bases). The germline CDR1 and CDR2 sequences are ENHRY and SYGVKD. The CDR3 covers 13 residues. The V gene lost 7 bases and the J gene lost 4 bases, with 13 bases spanning the gap. CDR3 bases: TGTGCCATCACGGGACTGGGGACCTATGGCTACACCTTC. It yields the protein CAITGLGTYGYTF.

The chain carries TRBV18 and TRBJ1-4; D is unclear. This CDR3 has 13 amino acids. Trimming pared 6 bases from V and 5 bases from J, leaving 10 bases between. Germline V lookup: CDR1 KGHSH, CDR2 LQKENI. As DNA, the CDR3 is TGTGCCAGCTCCTTTTCCCAGAATGAAAAACTGTTTTTT. This translates into CASSFSQNEKLFF.

The rearrangement uses TRBV6-5 and TRBJ1-4; a weak D match, TRBD1 (6 bases). The CDR3 has 15 residues. Germline V gene lookup returns CDR1 MNHEY and CDR2 SVGAGI. With 0 bases removed from V and 1 base from J, the gap between germline ends came to 6 bases. The CDR3 region is CASSYSTGTNEKLFF. The CDR3 DNA reads as TGTGCCAGCAGTTACTCGACAGGAACTAATGAAAAACTGTTTTTT.

J is TRBJ1-2 and V is TRBV6-2 or TRBV6-3, with D hard to call. Trimming removed 2 bases at V and 8 bases at J, with 12 bases between. The CDR3 spans 13 residues. CDR1 MNHEY and CDR2 SVGEGT come from the germline V gene. CDR3 DNA sequence: TGTGCCAGCAGTTACGCTGGGTCAGGCGGCTACACCTTC. It specifies CASSYAGSGGYTF.

This clone was counted once. The chain is built from TRBV7-4 and TRBJ1-4; D perhaps matches TRBD1 (5 bases). The V end was cut by 4 bases, the J end by 6 bases, with 27 bases between. Germline assignment: CDR1 SGHVT and CDR2 SQSDAQ. This CDR3 has 19 residues. DNA of the CDR3: TGTGCCAGCAGCTCGGGGGAGGGCGTAGACCGCCCGCCCCATGAAAAACTGTTTTTT. Translating gives CASSSGEGVDRPPHEKLFF.

The chain couples TRBV7-2 to TRBJ2-7; unclear D gene. This CDR3 comprises 14 residues. Between the trimmed V and J ends, which lost 1 base and 6 bases, there was a span of 13 bases. Per germline, CDR1 SGHTA and CDR2 FQGNSA. CDR3: CASSLVGPSGEQYF. The CDR3 DNA follows: TGTGCCAGCAGCTTAGTGGGTCCCTCGGGCGAGCAGTACTTC. Variable domain in full (rest from reference TRBV7-2 and TRBJ2-7): GAGVSQSPSNKVTEKGKDVELRCDPISGHTALYWYRQSLGQGLEFLIYFQGNSAPDKSGLPSDRFSAERTGGSVSTLTIQRTQQEDSAVYLCASSLVGPSGEQYFGPGTRLTVT.

The table lists this clone with a few counts. V usage is TRBV12-5 and J usage is TRBJ1-5; 7 nucleotides line up with TRBD1. Trimming at V came to 7 bases and at J to 7 bases, leaving 4 bases not matched to a gene. The CDR3 consists of 12 residues. Germline assignment: CDR1 LGHNT and CDR2 FRNRAP. CDR3 amino acids: CASAQTGQPQHF. In DNA, the CDR3 is TGTGCTAGTGCCCAGACAGGGCAGCCCCAGCATTTT.

The V and J genes are TRBV19 and TRBJ2-1; 13 bases fit TRBD2. CDR3 size: 15 residues. Unmatched junction bases numbered 8, after V lost 7 bases and J lost 8 bases. Germline V lookup: CDR1 LNHDA, CDR2 SQIVND (reference sequence). The CDR3 protein is CASTQGGLAGYEQFF. The DNA for the CDR3 is TGTGCCAGTACCCAAGGGGGACTAGCGGGATATGAGCAGTTCTTC.

The chain joins TRBV6-5 to TRBJ1-1, with D unclear. The CDR3 sequence is 11 residues long. Germline V lookup: CDR1 MNHEY, CDR2 SVGAGI. Trimming cost V 6 bases and J 8 bases, with 10 bases left between them. CDR3 bases: TGTGCCAGCAGGGTCGGTTGGGAAGCTTTCTTT. This sequence encodes CASRVGWEAFF.

The rearrangement uses TRBV3-1 (or the pseudogene TRBV3-2) and TRBJ1-1; D is unresolved. The CDR3 is 11 amino acids. Germline V gene lookup returns CDR1 LGHDT and CDR2 YNNKEL (reference sequence). V lost 10 bases and J lost 6, with 12 bases in between. The DNA of the CDR3 is TGTGCCACCTTCGGGGTGTCTGAAGCTTTCTTT. This gives the protein CATFGVSEAFF.

The rearrangement uses TRBV12-5 and TRBJ1-4; D is possibly TRBD1 (5 bases). The V and J ends lost 0 bases and 7 bases respectively, with 12 bases between them. CDR3 size: 15 residues. The germline gives CDR1 LGHNT, CDR2 FRNRAP. The CDR3 reads CASGLVVGVGEKLFF. The CDR3 DNA follows: TGTGCTAGTGGTTTGGTGGTAGGGGTAGGTGAAAAACTGTTTTTT.